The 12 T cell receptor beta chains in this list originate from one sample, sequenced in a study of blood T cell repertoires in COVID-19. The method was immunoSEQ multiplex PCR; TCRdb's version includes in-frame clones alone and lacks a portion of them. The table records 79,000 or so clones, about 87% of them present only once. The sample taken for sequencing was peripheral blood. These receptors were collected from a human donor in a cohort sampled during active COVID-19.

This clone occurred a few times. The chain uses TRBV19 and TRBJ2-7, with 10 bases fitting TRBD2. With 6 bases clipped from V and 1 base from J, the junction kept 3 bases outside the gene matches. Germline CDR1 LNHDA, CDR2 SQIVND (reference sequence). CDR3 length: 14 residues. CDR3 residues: CASSHSGGSYEQYF. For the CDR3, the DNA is TGTGCCAGTAGCCATAGCGGGGGGTCCTACGAGCAGTACTTC.

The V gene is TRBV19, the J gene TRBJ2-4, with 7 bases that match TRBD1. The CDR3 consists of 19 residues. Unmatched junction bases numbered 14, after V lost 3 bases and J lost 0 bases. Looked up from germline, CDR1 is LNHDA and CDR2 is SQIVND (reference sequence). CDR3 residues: CASSMGSADRALAKNIQYF. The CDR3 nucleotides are TGTGCCAGTAGTATGGGGAGCGCCGACAGGGCCCTAGCCAAAAACATTCAGTACTTC.

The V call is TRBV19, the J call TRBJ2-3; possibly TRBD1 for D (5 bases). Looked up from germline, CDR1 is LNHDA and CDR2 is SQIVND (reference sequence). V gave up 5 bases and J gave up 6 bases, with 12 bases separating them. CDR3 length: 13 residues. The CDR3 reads CASSEGARDTQYF. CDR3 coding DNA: TGTGCCAGTAGTGAAGGGGCTCGGGATACGCAGTATTTT.

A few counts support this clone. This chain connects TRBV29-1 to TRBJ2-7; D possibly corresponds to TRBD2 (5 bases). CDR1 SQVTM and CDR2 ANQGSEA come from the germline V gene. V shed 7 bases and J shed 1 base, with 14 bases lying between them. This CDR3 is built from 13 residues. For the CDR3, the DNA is TGCAGCGGGAGGCATAGCGAGTCCTACGAGCAGTACTTC. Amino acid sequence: CSGRHSESYEQYF.

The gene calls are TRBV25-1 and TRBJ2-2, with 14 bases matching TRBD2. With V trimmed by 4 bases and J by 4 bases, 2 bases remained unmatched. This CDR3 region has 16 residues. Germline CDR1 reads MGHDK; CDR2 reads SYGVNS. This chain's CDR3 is CASSGLAGGVTGELFF. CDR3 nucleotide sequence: TGTGCCAGCAGTGGACTAGCGGGAGGGGTCACCGGGGAGCTGTTTTTT.

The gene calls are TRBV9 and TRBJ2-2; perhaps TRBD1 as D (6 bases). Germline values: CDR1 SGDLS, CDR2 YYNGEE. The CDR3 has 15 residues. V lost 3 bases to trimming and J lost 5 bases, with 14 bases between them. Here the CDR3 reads CASSGSTGATGELFF. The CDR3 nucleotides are TGTGCCAGCAGCGGTTCGACAGGAGCTACCGGGGAGCTGTTTTTT.

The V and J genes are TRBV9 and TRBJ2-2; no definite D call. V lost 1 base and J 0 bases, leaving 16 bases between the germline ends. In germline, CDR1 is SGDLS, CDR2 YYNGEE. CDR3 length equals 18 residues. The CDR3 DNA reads TGTGCCAGCAGCGTATCTGACACGACACGTACGAACACCGGGGAGCTGTTTTTT. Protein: CASSVSDTTRTNTGELFF.

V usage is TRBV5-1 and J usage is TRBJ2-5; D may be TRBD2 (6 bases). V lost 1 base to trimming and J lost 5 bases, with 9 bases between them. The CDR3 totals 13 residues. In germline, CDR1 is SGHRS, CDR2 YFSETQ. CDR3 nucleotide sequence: TGCGCCAGCAGCTTGAGCGGGTCGGAGACCCAGTACTTC. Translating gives CASSLSGSETQYF.

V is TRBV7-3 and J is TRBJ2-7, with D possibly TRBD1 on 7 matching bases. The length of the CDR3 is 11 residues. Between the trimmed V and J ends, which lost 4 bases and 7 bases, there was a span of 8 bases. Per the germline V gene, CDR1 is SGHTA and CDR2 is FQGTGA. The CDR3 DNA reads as TGTGCCAGCAGCTCAGGGGGGGAGCAGTACTTC. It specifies CASSSGGEQYF.

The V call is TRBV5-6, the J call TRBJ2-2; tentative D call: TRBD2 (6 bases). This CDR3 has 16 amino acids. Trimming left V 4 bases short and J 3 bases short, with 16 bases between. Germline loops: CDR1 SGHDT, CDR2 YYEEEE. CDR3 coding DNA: TGTGCCAGCAGCCATCAAGCGGGTCTATACACCGGGGAGCTGTTTTTT. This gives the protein CASSHQAGLYTGELFF. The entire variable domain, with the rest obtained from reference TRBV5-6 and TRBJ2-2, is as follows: DAGVTQSPTHLIKTRGQQVTLRCSPKSGHDTVSWYQQALGQGPQFIFQYYEEEERQRGNFPDRFSGHQFPNYSSELNVNALLLGDSALYLCASSHQAGLYTGELFFGEGSRLTVL.

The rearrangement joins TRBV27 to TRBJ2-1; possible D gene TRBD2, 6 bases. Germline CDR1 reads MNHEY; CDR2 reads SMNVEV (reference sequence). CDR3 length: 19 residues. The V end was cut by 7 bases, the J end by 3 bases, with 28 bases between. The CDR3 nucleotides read TGTGCCAGCAACGAATTACGAGGAGGGGCAGGGTCTAACTACAATGAGCAGTTCTTC. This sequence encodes CASNELRGGAGSNYNEQFF.

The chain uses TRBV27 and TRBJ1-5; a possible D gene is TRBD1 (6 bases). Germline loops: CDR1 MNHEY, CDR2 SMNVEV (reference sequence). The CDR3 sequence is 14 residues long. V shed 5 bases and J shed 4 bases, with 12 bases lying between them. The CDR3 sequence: CASSLRDKNQPQHF. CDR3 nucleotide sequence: TGTGCCAGCAGTCTCCGGGACAAAAATCAGCCCCAGCATTTT.